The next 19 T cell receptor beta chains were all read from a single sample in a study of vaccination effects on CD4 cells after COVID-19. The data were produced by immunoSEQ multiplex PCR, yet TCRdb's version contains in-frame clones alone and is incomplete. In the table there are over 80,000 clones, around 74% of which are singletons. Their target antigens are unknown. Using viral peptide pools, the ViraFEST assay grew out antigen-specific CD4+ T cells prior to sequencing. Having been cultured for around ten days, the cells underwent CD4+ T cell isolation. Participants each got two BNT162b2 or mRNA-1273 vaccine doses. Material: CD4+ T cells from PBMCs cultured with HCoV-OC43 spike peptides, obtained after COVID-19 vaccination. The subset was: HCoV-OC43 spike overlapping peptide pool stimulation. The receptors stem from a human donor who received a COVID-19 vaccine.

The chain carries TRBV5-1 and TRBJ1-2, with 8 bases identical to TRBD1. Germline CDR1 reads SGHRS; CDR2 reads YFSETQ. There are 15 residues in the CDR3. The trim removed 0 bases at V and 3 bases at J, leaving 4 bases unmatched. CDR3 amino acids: CASSLDQGAYYGYTF. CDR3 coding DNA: TGCGCCAGCAGCTTGGATCAGGGGGCTTACTATGGCTACACCTTC. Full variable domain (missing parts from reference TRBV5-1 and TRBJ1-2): KAGVTQTPRYLIKTRGQQVTLSCSPISGHRSVSWYQQTPGQGLQFLFEYFSETQRNKGNFPGRFSGRQFSNSRSEMNVSTLELGDSALYLCASSLDQGAYYGYTFGSGTRLTVV.

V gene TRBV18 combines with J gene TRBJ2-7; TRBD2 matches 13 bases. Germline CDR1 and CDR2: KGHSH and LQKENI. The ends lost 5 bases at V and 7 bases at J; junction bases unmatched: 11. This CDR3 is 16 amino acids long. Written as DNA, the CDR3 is TGTGCCAGCTCAGAGACTAGCGGGGGGCCCTCGGGGGAGCAGTACGTC. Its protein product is CASSETSGGPSGEQYV.

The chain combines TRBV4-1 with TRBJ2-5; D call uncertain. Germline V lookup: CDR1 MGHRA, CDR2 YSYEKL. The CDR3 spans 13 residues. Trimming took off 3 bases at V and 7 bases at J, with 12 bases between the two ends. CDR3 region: CASSHPPGLTQYF. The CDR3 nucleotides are TGCGCCAGCAGCCACCCCCCCGGGCTGACCCAGTACTTC.

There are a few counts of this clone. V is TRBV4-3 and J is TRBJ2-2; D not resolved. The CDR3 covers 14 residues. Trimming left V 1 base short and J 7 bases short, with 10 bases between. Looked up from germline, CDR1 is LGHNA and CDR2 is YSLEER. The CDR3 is CASSQVNLGGELFF. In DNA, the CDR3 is TGCGCCAGCAGCCAAGTCAATTTGGGCGGGGAGCTGTTTTTT.

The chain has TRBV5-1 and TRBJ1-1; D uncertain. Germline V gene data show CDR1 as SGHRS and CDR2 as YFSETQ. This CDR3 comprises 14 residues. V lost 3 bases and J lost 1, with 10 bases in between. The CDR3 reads CASSSRLENTEAFF. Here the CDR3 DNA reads TGCGCCAGCAGCTCCAGACTTGAGAACACTGAAGCTTTCTTT.

CDR3 nucleotides: TGTGCCAGCAGTGTGGAGAGGAATGGCTACACCTTC. Protein sequence: CASSVERNGYTF. J is TRBJ1-2 and V is TRBV2, with no clear D. Trimming removed 4 bases from V and 6 bases from J, with 9 bases in between. This CDR3 spans 12 amino acids. From germline, CDR1 is SNHLY and CDR2 FYNNEI.

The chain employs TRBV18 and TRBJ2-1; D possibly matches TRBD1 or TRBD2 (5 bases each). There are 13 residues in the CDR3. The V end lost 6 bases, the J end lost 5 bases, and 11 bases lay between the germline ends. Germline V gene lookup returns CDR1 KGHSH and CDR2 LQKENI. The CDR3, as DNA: TGTGCCAGCTCCTCGGGGCCTGACAATGAGCAGTTCTTC. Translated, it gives CASSSGPDNEQFF. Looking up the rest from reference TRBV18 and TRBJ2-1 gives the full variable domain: NAGVMQNPRHLVRRRGQEARLRCSPMKGHSHVYWYRQLPEEGLKFMVYLQKENIIDESGMPKERFSAEFPKEGPSILRIQQVVRGDSAAYFCASSSGPDNEQFFGPGTRLTVL.

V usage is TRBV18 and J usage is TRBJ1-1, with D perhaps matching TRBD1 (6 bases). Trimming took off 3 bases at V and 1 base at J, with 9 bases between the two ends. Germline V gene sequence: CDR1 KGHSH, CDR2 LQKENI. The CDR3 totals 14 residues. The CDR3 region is CASSPGGGNTEAFF. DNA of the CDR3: TGTGCCAGCTCACCGGGAGGGGGGAACACTGAAGCTTTCTTT.

CDR3 sequence (DNA): TGTGCCAGCACCCCTAGCGCGGAGACCCAGTACTTC. The encoded protein is CASTPSAETQYF. The rearrangement uses TRBV6-5 and TRBJ2-5, with D tentatively TRBD2 (6 bases). V lost 7 bases, J lost 5 bases, and 11 bases lay in between. Germline V gene sequence: CDR1 MNHEY, CDR2 SVGAGI. The CDR3 runs to 12 residues.

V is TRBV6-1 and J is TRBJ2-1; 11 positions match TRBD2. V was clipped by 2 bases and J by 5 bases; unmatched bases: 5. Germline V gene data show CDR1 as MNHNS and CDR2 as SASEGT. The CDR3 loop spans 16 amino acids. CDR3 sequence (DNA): TGTGCCAGCAGTGAAAACCCTAGCGGGGGGAACAATGAGCAGTTCTTC. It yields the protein CASSENPSGGNNEQFF.

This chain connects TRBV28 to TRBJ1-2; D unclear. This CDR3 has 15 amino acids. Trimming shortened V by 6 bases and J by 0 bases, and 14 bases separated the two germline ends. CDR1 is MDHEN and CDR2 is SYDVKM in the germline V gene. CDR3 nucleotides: TGTGCCAGCAGATTGACCGTCCCCGCTAACTATGGCTACACCTTC. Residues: CASRLTVPANYGYTF.

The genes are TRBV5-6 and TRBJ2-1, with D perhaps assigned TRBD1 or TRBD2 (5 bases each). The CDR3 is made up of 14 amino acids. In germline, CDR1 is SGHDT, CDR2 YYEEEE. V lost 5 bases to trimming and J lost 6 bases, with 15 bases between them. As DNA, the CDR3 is TGTGCCAGCAGTCAACGGGGCTGGGGCAATGAGCAGTTCTTC. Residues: CASSQRGWGNEQFF.

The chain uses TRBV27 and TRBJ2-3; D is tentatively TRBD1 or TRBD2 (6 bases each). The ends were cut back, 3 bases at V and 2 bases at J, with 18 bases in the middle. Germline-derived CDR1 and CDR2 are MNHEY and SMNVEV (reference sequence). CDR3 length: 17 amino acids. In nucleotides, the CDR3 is TGTGCCAGCAGTTTCTTTGGGGGGCCCCGGGTCACAGATACGCAGTATTTT. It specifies CASSFFGGPRVTDTQYF.

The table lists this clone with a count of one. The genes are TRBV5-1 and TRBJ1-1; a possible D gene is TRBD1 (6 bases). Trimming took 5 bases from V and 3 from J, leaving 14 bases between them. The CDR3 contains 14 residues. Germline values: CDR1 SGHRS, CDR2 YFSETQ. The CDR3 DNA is TGCGCCAGCAGGAGGGGGGGAAGGTACACTGAAGCTTTCTTT. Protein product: CASRRGGRYTEAFF.

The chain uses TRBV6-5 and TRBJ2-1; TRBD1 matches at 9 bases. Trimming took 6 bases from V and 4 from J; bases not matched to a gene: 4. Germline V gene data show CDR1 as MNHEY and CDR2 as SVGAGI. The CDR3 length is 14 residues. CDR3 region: CASRRDRDYNEQFF. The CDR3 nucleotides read TGTGCCAGCAGGAGGGACAGGGATTACAATGAGCAGTTCTTC.

The CDR3 nucleotides are TGTGCCAGTAGCCCGGGACAGTATAATTCACCCCTCCACTTT. Amino acid sequence: CASSPGQYNSPLHF. The chain recombines TRBV19 with TRBJ1-6; TRBD1 agrees at 7 bases. V trimming: 6 bases; J trimming: 4 bases; junction bases outside the gene matches: 3. The germline CDR1 and CDR2 sequences are LNHDA and SQIVND (reference sequence). This CDR3 region has 14 residues.

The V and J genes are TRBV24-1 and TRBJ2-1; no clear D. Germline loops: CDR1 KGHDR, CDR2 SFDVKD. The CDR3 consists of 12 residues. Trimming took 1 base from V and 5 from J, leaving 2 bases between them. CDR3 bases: TGTGCCACCAGTGATTTCAACAATGAGCAGTTCTTC. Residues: CATSDFNNEQFF.

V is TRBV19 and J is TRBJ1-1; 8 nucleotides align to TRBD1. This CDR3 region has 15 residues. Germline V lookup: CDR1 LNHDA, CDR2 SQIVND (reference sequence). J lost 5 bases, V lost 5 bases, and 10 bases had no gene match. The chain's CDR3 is CASSSSRQGQTEAFF. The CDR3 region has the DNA TGTGCCAGTAGTTCCTCTCGACAGGGGCAGACTGAAGCTTTCTTT.

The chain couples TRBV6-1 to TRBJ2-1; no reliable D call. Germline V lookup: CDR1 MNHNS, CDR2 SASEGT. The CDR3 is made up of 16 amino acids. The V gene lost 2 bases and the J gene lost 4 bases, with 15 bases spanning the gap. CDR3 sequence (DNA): TGTGCCAGCAGTGAATCCTGGACGGTACTTTACAATGAGCAGTTCTTC. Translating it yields CASSESWTVLYNEQFF.